This T cell receptor beta chain was sequenced during a study of blood T cells in healthy people across ages. Individuals who donated were healthy Caucasians from Russia aged about 6 to 95. The CDR3 is 13 amino acids. CDR1 is ENHRY and CDR2 is SYGVKD in the germline V gene. As concerns this clonotype: Its specificity is unknown.

Study results and limitations: Older age coincided with a roughly linear decline in TCR beta diversity per million T cells.

A second PCR of roughly 7 to 11 cycles used a sample-barcoded 5' primer and a J-beta primer mix. Through a template-switch adaptor with 12 random nucleotides, each cDNA molecule received a tag. TCRdb processed the 5' RACE reads anew with MiXCR; each CDR3 protein has one entry. The profile shows hundreds of thousands of distinct CDR3 sequences, about half of them singletons. The chain couples TRBV10-3 to TRBJ2-7; D remains ambiguous. The J call may be faulty, since TRBJ2-5 better matches the DNA end. The receptor comes from a man aged 60-69 years in good health. The material sequenced was blood. CDR3 in DNA: TGTGCCATCAGCCAAGATCTCGGGGAGACCCAGTACTTC. It is translated as CAISQDLGETQYF.